The 18 T cell receptor beta chains listed next were all sequenced from one sample in a study of OX40 agonist ivuxolimab in advanced cancers. The table came from immunoSEQ multiplex PCR; TCRdb's copy has only in-frame clones and leaves some out. The table shows tens of thousands of clones, with approximately 90% occurring only once. The sample in question was CD4+ or CD8+ T cells sorted from blood, obtained in a trial of the OX40 agonist ivuxolimab. The receptors were gathered from an adult with an advanced solid tumor such as melanoma, head and neck, liver or kidney cancer.

This sequence joins TRBV5-6 and TRBJ2-1; D not resolved. CDR1 and CDR2 from the germline V gene are SGHDT and YYEEEE. The CDR3 length is 14 residues. Trimming removed 0 bases at V and 8 bases at J, with 12 bases between. CDR3 bases: TGTGCCAGCAGCTTGGCCACCAGAACCCATGAGCAGTTCTTC. Translated, it gives CASSLATRTHEQFF.

The chain couples TRBV11-3 to TRBJ1-1; a possible D gene is TRBD1 (5 bases). The germline CDR1 and CDR2 sequences are SGHNT and YENEEA. Trimming took 4 bases from V and 1 from J, leaving 13 bases between them. The length of the CDR3 is 15 residues. In DNA, the CDR3 is TGTGCCAGCAGCTCCGGGTGGGGGAAGAACACTGAAGCTTTCTTT. Translated: CASSSGWGKNTEAFF.

This clone was seen just once. The J gene is TRBJ2-6, the V gene TRBV30; D remains ambiguous. The CDR3 consists of 13 residues. Trimming pared 4 bases from V and 2 bases from J, leaving 6 bases between. Germline loops: CDR1 GTSNPN, CDR2 SVGIG (reference sequence). CDR3 in amino acids: CAWKAAGANVLTF. CDR3 nucleotide sequence: TGTGCCTGGAAGGCTGCTGGGGCCAACGTCCTGACTTTC. The whole variable domain, filled in from reference TRBV30 and TRBJ2-6, reads SQTIHQWPATLVQPVGSPLSLECTVEGTSNPNLYWYRQAAGRGLQLLFYSVGIGQISSEVPQNLSASRPQDRQFILSSKKLLLSDSGFYLCAWKAAGANVLTFGAGSRLTVL.

This chain uses TRBV9 with TRBJ2-5, with D perhaps assigned TRBD1 or TRBD2 (5 bases each). The CDR3 loop spans 15 amino acids. Trimming cost V 0 bases and J 1 base, with 10 bases left between them. Germline assignment: CDR1 SGDLS and CDR2 YYNGEE. The CDR3 protein is CASSVDGTSQETQYF. The CDR3 bases are TGTGCCAGCAGCGTAGACGGGACCTCCCAAGAGACCCAGTACTTC.

J is TRBJ2-3 and V is TRBV9, with TRBD2 identical over 10 bases. Germline-derived CDR1 and CDR2 are SGDLS and YYNGEE. V gave up 4 bases and J gave up 5 bases; unmatched junction bases: 7. The CDR3 length is 15 residues. For the CDR3, the DNA is TGTGCCAGCAGCCCGTCGAGCGGGAGGGGAGATACGCAGTATTTT. Amino acid sequence: CASSPSSGRGDTQYF.

V usage is TRBV5-5 and J usage is TRBJ2-5; 8 bases match TRBD1. The CDR3 extends over 16 amino acids. Germline CDR1 reads SGHKS; CDR2 reads YYEKEE (reference sequence). V gave up 0 bases and J gave up 5 bases; unmatched junction bases: 9. The CDR3, as DNA: TGTGCCAGCAGCTTGGTTGGGGCAGGGGGCGACGAGACCCAGTACTTC. Its protein product is CASSLVGAGGDETQYF.

This rearrangement joins TRBV7-8 to TRBJ2-4, with no clear D. The CDR3 has 13 residues. Germline lookup yields CDR1 SGHVS and CDR2 FQNEAQ. V lost 5 bases, J lost 4 bases, and 9 bases lay in between. The CDR3 DNA sequence: TGTGCCAGCAGCCCTTCCGTAAAAAACATTCAGTACTTC. Protein sequence: CASSPSVKNIQYF.

The chain uses TRBV27 and TRBJ2-7; 9 bases match TRBD1. This CDR3 has 15 residues. The germline V gene has CDR1 MNHEY and CDR2 SMNVEV (reference sequence). V shed 2 bases, J shed 6 bases, and the junction held 8 bases outside the gene matches. The CDR3 is CASSLVQGASREQYF. Written as DNA, the CDR3 is TGTGCCAGCAGTTTAGTACAGGGGGCGTCTCGCGAGCAGTACTTC.

The CDR3 DNA sequence: TGCGCCAGCAGCTTGGGCGGGGTCCCTGAAGCTTTCTTT. Its protein is CASSLGGVPEAFF. The chain joins TRBV5-1 to TRBJ1-1, with D unresolved. This CDR3 has 13 residues. CDR1 is SGHRS and CDR2 is YFSETQ in the germline V gene. V was clipped by 0 bases and J by 6 bases, with 9 bases between them.

V and J are TRBV27 and TRBJ1-1, with D maybe TRBD1 (5 bases). Germline CDR1 reads MNHEY; CDR2 reads SMNVEV (reference sequence). Trimming shortened V by 7 bases and J by 9 bases, and 18 bases separated the two germline ends. The CDR3 is made up of 13 amino acids. The CDR3 region is CASKVLGAPKAFF. CDR3 coding DNA: TGTGCCAGCAAAGTTCTCGGGGCGCCGAAAGCTTTCTTT.

The chain carries TRBV28 and TRBJ2-7; D possibly corresponds to TRBD2 (5 bases). Deletions cut 5 bases from V and 5 bases from J, with 10 bases between. This CDR3 is built from 12 residues. CDR1 is MDHEN and CDR2 is SYDVKM in the germline V gene. CDR3 sequence (DNA): TGTGCCAGCAGTGAGGGCCGCGACGAGCAGTACTTC. It encodes CASSEGRDEQYF.

This clone was counted between two and nine times. The chain carries TRBV5-1 and TRBJ2-7; D is perhaps TRBD2 (5 bases). The CDR3 sequence is 13 residues long. V lost 0 bases to trimming and J lost 3 bases, with 7 bases between them. Germline V gene lookup returns CDR1 SGHRS and CDR2 YFSETQ. CDR3 protein: CASSLAGNYEQYF. DNA for the CDR3: TGCGCCAGCAGCTTGGCCGGGAACTACGAGCAGTACTTC. Based on the CDR3 plus reference TRBV5-1 and TRBJ2-7, the full variable domain is KAGVTQTPRYLIKTRGQQVTLSCSPISGHRSVSWYQQTPGQGLQFLFEYFSETQRNKGNFPGRFSGRQFSNSRSEMNVSTLELGDSALYLCASSLAGNYEQYFGPGTRLTVT.

The rearrangement uses TRBV25-1 and TRBJ2-4; tentative D call: TRBD2 (6 bases). CDR1 MGHDK and CDR2 SYGVNS come from the germline V gene. V lost 7 bases and J lost 0, with 10 bases in between. This CDR3 spans 14 amino acids. The CDR3, as DNA: TGTGCCAGCATCTTGGGGGGAGCCAAAAACATTCAGTACTTC. The encoded protein is CASILGGAKNIQYF.

V usage is TRBV29-1 and J usage is TRBJ1-1; tentative D call: TRBD1 (5 bases). The CDR3 has 13 residues. The V and J ends lost 5 bases and 2 bases respectively, with 12 bases between them. Per the germline V gene, CDR1 is SQVTM and CDR2 is ANQGSEA. The CDR3 loop is CSVIARGNTEAFF. CDR3 nucleotide sequence: TGCAGCGTTATAGCACGGGGCAACACTGAAGCTTTCTTT.

The chain employs TRBV19 and TRBJ2-7, with no clear D. Trimming stripped 5 bases from V and 1 base from J, with 9 bases between. Germline CDR1 is LNHDA and CDR2 is SQIVND (reference sequence). The CDR3 is 13 amino acids. The CDR3 loop reads CASSHRNSYEQYF. The CDR3 nucleotides read TGTGCCAGTAGTCATAGGAATTCCTACGAGCAGTACTTC.

The V gene is TRBV6-1, the J gene TRBJ2-2; D is unresolved. V was pared by 6 bases and J by 2 bases, with 13 bases between. The CDR3 loop spans 15 amino acids. CDR1 MNHNS and CDR2 SASEGT come from the germline V gene. The CDR3 DNA reads as TGTGCCAGCAGATCAGGACGGGTTAACACCGGGGAGCTGTTTTTT. Amino acids: CASRSGRVNTGELFF.

The rearrangement joins TRBV5-1 to TRBJ2-3; 9 bases line up with TRBD2. V was pared by 2 bases and J by 4 bases, with 11 bases of the junction left unmatched. This CDR3 comprises 17 residues. The germline CDR1 and CDR2 sequences are SGHRS and YFSETQ. The CDR3 loop is CASSFGNSGSTADTQYF. CDR3 nucleotide sequence: TGCGCCAGCAGCTTTGGGAATAGCGGGAGCACCGCAGATACGCAGTATTTT.

The chain is built from TRBV19 and TRBJ2-1, with D hard to call. Trimming took 4 bases from V and 0 from J, leaving 10 bases between them. The CDR3 is made up of 15 amino acids. From germline, CDR1 is LNHDA and CDR2 SQIVND (reference sequence). The CDR3 nucleotides are TGTGCCAGTAGTAAATCGGGTAACTCCTACAATGAGCAGTTCTTC. Residues: CASSKSGNSYNEQFF.